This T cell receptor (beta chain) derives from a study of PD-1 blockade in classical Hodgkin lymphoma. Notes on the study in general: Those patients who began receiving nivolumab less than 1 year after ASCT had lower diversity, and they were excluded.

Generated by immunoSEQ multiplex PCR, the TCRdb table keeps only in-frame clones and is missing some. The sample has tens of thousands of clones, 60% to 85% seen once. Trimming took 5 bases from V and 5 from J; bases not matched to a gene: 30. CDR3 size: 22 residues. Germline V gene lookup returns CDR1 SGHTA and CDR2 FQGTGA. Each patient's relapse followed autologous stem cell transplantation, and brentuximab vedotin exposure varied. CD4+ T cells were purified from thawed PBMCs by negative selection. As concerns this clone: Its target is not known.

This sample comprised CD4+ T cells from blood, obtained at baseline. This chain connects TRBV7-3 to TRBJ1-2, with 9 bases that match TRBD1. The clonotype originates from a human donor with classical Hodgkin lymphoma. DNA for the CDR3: TGTGCCAGCAGCGCCCCCCCTCGCGGGACAGGGTATCGGTTCAGAGACTTATATGGCTACACCTTC. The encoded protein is CASSAPPRGTGYRFRDLYGYTF.